Following are 27 T cell receptor beta chains from one sample sequenced in a study of T cells after yellow fever vaccination (dated by TCRdb to about 2019). To prepare the library, 5' RACE was applied. The sample was run on an Illumina HiSeq 2500. TCRdb's own reprocessing of the public reads used fastp at Q25 and MiXCR and kept productive beta chains. Each record represents a unique CDR3 protein, reported with the most common genes and DNA among its rows. The sample data list about 340,000 distinct CDR3 sequences, and 8.7% of these were observed just once. Together, the top ten hold 15% to 20% of the sample. The intended sense of this specimen's treatment or condition label: live attenuated yellow fever vaccine strain. This specimen consisted of PBMCs, obtained on the day of the first yellow fever vaccination. These receptors all stem from a man aged 18 to 29 who received the YFV17D yellow fever vaccine.

In this sample, this clonotype turned up a few times. The chain's CDR3 is CASSRLIMNTEAFF. The CDR3 DNA reads TGTGCCAGCAGCCGTCTCATTATGAACACTGAAGCTTTCTTT. The chain has TRBV3-1 and TRBJ1-1; D unclear. Germline CDR1 and CDR2: LGHDT and YNNKEL (reference sequence). This CDR3 is built from 14 residues. Trimming cost V 4 bases and J 0 bases, with 9 bases left between them. Variable domain in full (rest from reference TRBV3-1 and TRBJ1-1): DTAVSQTPKYLVTQMGNDKSIKCEQNLGHDTMYWYKQDSKKFLKIMFSYNNKELIINETVPNRFSPKSPDKAHLNLHINSLELGDSAVYFCASSRLIMNTEAFFGQGTRLTVV.

The chain links TRBV19 to TRBJ2-7, with 9 bases that match TRBD1. Germline loops: CDR1 LNHDA, CDR2 SQIVND (reference sequence). Unmatched junction bases numbered 5, after V lost 5 bases and J lost 6 bases. CDR3 length equals 13 residues. Written as DNA, the CDR3 is TGTGCCAGTAGTCCAAGGACAGGGGTCGAGCAGTACTTC. Translation: CASSPRTGVEQYF.

The V call is TRBV3-1, the J call TRBJ1-1, with a weak D call TRBD1 (5 bases). The CDR3 totals 17 residues. Germline assignment: CDR1 LGHDT and CDR2 YNNKEL (reference sequence). V lost 0 bases, J lost 0 bases, and 14 bases lay in between. The CDR3 loop reads CASSQESGPLMNTEAFF. In nucleotides, the CDR3 is TGTGCCAGCAGCCAAGAATCGGGACCCCTCATGAACACTGAAGCTTTCTTT.

This clonotype was observed many times. V usage is TRBV5-1 and J usage is TRBJ2-7; 11 nucleotides match TRBD1. CDR3 length equals 15 residues. Germline V gene lookup returns CDR1 SGHRS and CDR2 YFSETQ. J was trimmed by 2 bases and V by 4 bases; bases with no gene match: 5. CDR3 bases: TGCGCCAGCAGCATCTGGGACAGGGGGACCTACGAGCAGTACTTC. It translates to CASSIWDRGTYEQYF.

The sample holds a few counts of this clonotype. This chain uses TRBV7-3 with TRBJ2-1; TRBD2 matches at 10 bases. V trimming: 1 base; J trimming: 8 bases; junction bases outside the gene matches: 8. The CDR3 is made up of 16 amino acids. CDR1 is SGHTA, CDR2 FQGTGA, per germline. CDR3 nucleotides: TGTGCCAGCAGCTTAAAGGTCCTAGCGGGGGAGGATGAGCAGTTCTTC. Its translation is CASSLKVLAGEDEQFF.

The chain employs TRBV10-3 and TRBJ2-6; D call uncertain. Trimming took off 6 bases at V and 2 bases at J, with 11 bases between the two ends. The CDR3 has 15 amino acids. CDR1 and CDR2 (germline): ENHRY, SYGVKD. CDR3 sequence: CAIRAAEAGANVLTF. The CDR3 bases are TGTGCCATCAGAGCCGCAGAGGCTGGGGCCAACGTCCTGACTTTC.

This clonotype was observed a handful of times. The genes are TRBV4-3 and TRBJ1-2; TRBD1 agrees at 8 bases. Germline loops: CDR1 LGHNA, CDR2 YSLEER. With 1 base clipped from V and 0 bases from J, the junction kept 4 bases outside the gene matches. The CDR3 runs 16 residues. CDR3 bases: TGCGCCAGCAGCCAAGCCCCGGGACAGGCTAACTATGGCTACACCTTC. It encodes CASSQAPGQANYGYTF.

This clonotype was recorded many times. The DNA for the CDR3 is TGCAGTGCTAGAGATTGGGACAAGGGGGCCGGGGAGCTGTTTTTT. Translated, it gives CSARDWDKGAGELFF. The chain combines TRBV20-1 with TRBJ2-2; possibly TRBD1 for D (6 bases). The germline V gene encodes CDR1 DFQATT and CDR2 SNEGSKA (reference sequence). This CDR3 contains 15 residues. V was pared by 0 bases and J by 6 bases, with 14 bases between.

This chain connects TRBV10-3 to TRBJ1-2; D is perhaps TRBD1 (6 bases). This CDR3 is built from 14 residues. V lost 3 bases and J 1 base, leaving 9 bases between the germline ends. Germline loops: CDR1 ENHRY, CDR2 SYGVKD. The CDR3 sequence is CAISDYRVNYGYTF. The CDR3 DNA follows: TGTGCCATCAGTGACTACAGGGTTAACTATGGCTACACCTTC.

This clonotype was seen only a few times. The chain uses TRBV5-1 and TRBJ2-1; a weak D match, TRBD1 (5 bases). V dropped 0 bases and J dropped 6 bases, with 10 bases sitting between them. The CDR3 covers 14 residues. The V gene's germline CDR1 is SGHRS and CDR2 YFSETQ. In DNA form, the CDR3 reads TGCGCCAGCAGCTTGGCAGGGATGGGCAATGAGCAGTTCTTC. Its translation is CASSLAGMGNEQFF.

This clonotype was observed a handful of times. The chain employs TRBV4-2 and TRBJ2-1; TRBD1 matches 8 bases. Looked up from germline, CDR1 is LGHNA and CDR2 is YNFKEQ. V lost 0 bases and J lost 7; bases outside the gene matches: 11. The CDR3 has 17 amino acids. Written as DNA, the CDR3 is TGTGCCAGCAGCCAAGATTTTTATGTAGGACAGGGAAATGAGCAGTTCTTC. It encodes CASSQDFYVGQGNEQFF.

This clonotype was counted only a few times. The V and J genes are TRBV20-1 and TRBJ1-4; tentatively, D is TRBD1 (5 bases). Germline CDR1 DFQATT, CDR2 SNEGSKA (reference sequence). CDR3 length: 12 amino acids. Trimming shortened V by 8 bases and J by 8 bases, and 15 bases separated the two germline ends. CDR3 sequence reads: CSYLGGGEKLFF. The CDR3 region has the DNA TGCAGTTATTTGGGGGGGGGAGAAAAACTGTTTTTT.

This clonotype was recorded a few times. The V and J genes are TRBV4-1 and TRBJ1-6; 7 nucleotides match TRBD1. The length of the CDR3 is 18 residues. V lost 3 bases, J lost 6 bases, and 14 bases stayed unmatched. The germline CDR1 and CDR2 sequences are MGHRA and YSYEKL. CDR3 protein: CASSHPQTGDYFNSPLHF. DNA of the CDR3: TGCGCCAGCAGCCACCCCCAAACAGGGGACTATTTTAATTCACCCCTCCACTTT.

V and J are TRBV6-1 and TRBJ1-1, with D perhaps TRBD1 (5 bases). Trimming removed 2 bases at V and 4 bases at J, with 11 bases between. The CDR3 extends over 14 amino acids. Germline V CDR1 and CDR2: MNHNS, SASEGT. The CDR3 bases are TGTGCCAGCAGTGAACCGGGGCTGGGCACTGAAGCTTTCTTT. Translated: CASSEPGLGTEAFF.

The chain couples TRBV5-1 to TRBJ1-2; D perhaps matches TRBD1 (5 bases). Germline-derived CDR1 and CDR2 are SGHRS and YFSETQ. This CDR3 region has 15 residues. Trimming shortened V by 4 bases and J by 6 bases, and 19 bases separated the two germline ends. The CDR3 bases are TGCGCCAGCAGCCTGGGACTGCCGTCTTACGATGGCTACACCTTC. Amino acids: CASSLGLPSYDGYTF. The full variable domain, completed using reference TRBV5-1 and TRBJ1-2, is KAGVTQTPRYLIKTRGQQVTLSCSPISGHRSVSWYQQTPGQGLQFLFEYFSETQRNKGNFPGRFSGRQFSNSRSEMNVSTLELGDSALYLCASSLGLPSYDGYTFGSGTRLTVV.

This clonotype has just a few counts. The chain employs TRBV5-1 and TRBJ2-5; 9 bases are shared with TRBD2. J was trimmed by 5 bases and V by 7 bases; bases with no gene match: 9. CDR1 and CDR2 from the germline V gene are SGHRS and YFSETQ. This CDR3 has 14 residues. CDR3: CASRWTSDLETQYF. The CDR3, as DNA: TGCGCCAGCCGATGGACTAGCGACCTCGAGACCCAGTACTTC.

Only a few counts were recorded for this clonotype. The V and J genes are TRBV5-4 and TRBJ2-1, with D unclear. The CDR3 loop spans 18 amino acids. From germline, CDR1 is SGHNT and CDR2 YYREEE (reference sequence). Trimming removed 0 bases from V and 7 bases from J, with 23 bases in between. The CDR3 sequence: CASSLASSPRSFGNEQFF. The CDR3 DNA is TGTGCCAGCAGCTTGGCCTCAAGTCCCAGATCCTTTGGGAATGAGCAGTTCTTC.

This clonotype occurred a few times. The gene calls are TRBV9 and TRBJ2-3, with a weak D call TRBD2 (6 bases). Looked up from germline, CDR1 is SGDLS and CDR2 is YYNGEE. CDR3 length: 17 residues. The V end lost 2 bases, the J end lost 1 base, and 17 bases lay between the germline ends. The CDR3 nucleotides are TGTGCCAGCAGCGTGTCCGGGACTTCCTTCCGCACAGATACGCAGTATTTT. Encoded protein: CASSVSGTSFRTDTQYF.

This clonotype was detected only a few times. The V gene is TRBV6-5, the J gene TRBJ2-3, with D possibly being TRBD1 (6 bases). CDR3 length equals 15 residues. Between the trimmed V and J ends, which lost 0 bases and 2 bases, there was a span of 9 bases. Per germline, CDR1 MNHEY and CDR2 SVGAGI. The CDR3 DNA is TGTGCCAGCAGTTACTCCGGACAGACCACAGATACGCAGTATTTT. Its translation is CASSYSGQTTDTQYF.

This chain connects TRBV29-1 to TRBJ1-5; D may be TRBD1 (6 bases). The V and J ends lost 6 bases and 7 bases respectively, with 13 bases between them. The V gene's germline CDR1 is SQVTM and CDR2 ANQGSEA. This CDR3 has 12 residues. The CDR3: CSVTGTGQPQHF. The DNA for the CDR3 is TGCAGCGTCACAGGGACTGGGCAGCCCCAGCATTTT.

V is TRBV27 and J is TRBJ2-2, with D possibly matching TRBD2 (5 bases). The V end lost 3 bases, the J end lost 4 bases, and 9 bases lay between the germline ends. This CDR3 is 14 amino acids long. In germline, CDR1 is MNHEY, CDR2 SMNVEV (reference sequence). The CDR3 sequence is CASSFGRGTGELFF. The CDR3 nucleotides are TGTGCCAGCAGTTTTGGTCGGGGCACCGGGGAGCTGTTTTTT.

This rearrangement joins TRBV11-3 to TRBJ2-3, with a weak D call TRBD1 (5 bases). V was cut by 3 bases and J by 1 base, with 11 bases left in between. Germline V gives CDR1 SGHNT, CDR2 YENEEA. The CDR3 is 15 amino acids. The CDR3 nucleotides read TGTGCCAGCAGCTTCTCTGGGGCCGGCACAGATACGCAGTATTTT. Its protein is CASSFSGAGTDTQYF.

This clonotype was seen a few times. The chain recombines TRBV7-2 with TRBJ1-2, with 7 bases lining up with TRBD1. The germline V gene encodes CDR1 SGHTA and CDR2 FQGNSA. The CDR3 length is 13 residues. The V gene end was trimmed by 8 bases and the J gene end by 0 bases; junction bases not matched to a gene: 3. DNA of the CDR3: TGTGCCAGCGGGACAGTAGCTAACTATGGCTACACCTTC. It codes for CASGTVANYGYTF.

At least ten counts were recorded for this clonotype. V is TRBV7-8 and J is TRBJ2-2, with 10 bases aligning to TRBD1. J lost 4 bases, V lost 11 bases, and 7 bases had no gene match. CDR1 is SGHVS and CDR2 is FQNEAQ in the germline V gene. The CDR3 runs to 14 residues. The CDR3 coding sequence is TGTGCCGGACGGGACAGGGGTATCACCGGGGAGCTGTTTTTT. Its protein is CAGRDRGITGELFF.

This clonotype turned up a few times. The rearrangement joins TRBV5-8 to TRBJ2-3; no definite D call. Germline-derived CDR1 and CDR2 are SGHTS and YDEGEE. Trimming shortened V by 0 bases and J by 2 bases, and 7 bases separated the two germline ends. The CDR3 loop spans 14 amino acids. This chain's CDR3 is CASSLGLYTDTQYF. The CDR3 nucleotides are TGTGCCAGCAGCTTGGGCCTTTACACAGATACGCAGTATTTT.

The genes are TRBV29-1 and TRBJ1-6; 8 positions agree with TRBD1. The J segment lost 13 bases and the V segment lost 0 bases, leaving 5 bases of the junction unmatched. Germline CDR1 reads SQVTM; CDR2 reads ANQGSEA. The CDR3 runs 13 residues. The DNA of the CDR3 is TGCAGCGTTGAAGAGAACAGGGGGTACCCCCTCCACTTT. Its protein is CSVEENRGYPLHF. The entire variable domain, with the rest obtained from reference TRBV29-1 and TRBJ1-6, is as follows: SAVISQKPSRDICQRGTSLTIQCQVDSQVTMMFWYRQQPGQSLTLIATANQGSEATYESGFVIDKFPISRPNLTFSTLTVSNMSPEDSSIYLCSVEENRGYPLHFGNGTRLTVT.

This clonotype has ten or more counts. The chain uses TRBV11-3 and TRBJ1-1; D is ambiguous. Trimming removed 3 bases at V and 1 base at J, with 6 bases between. The CDR3 covers 13 residues. Germline V gene sequence: CDR1 SGHNT, CDR2 YENEEA. CDR3 sequence reads: CASSLYQNTEAFF. The CDR3 coding sequence is TGTGCCAGCAGCTTGTACCAGAACACTGAAGCTTTCTTT. The full variable domain, its missing parts supplied by reference TRBV11-3 and TRBJ1-1, is EAGVVQSPRYKIIEKKQPVAFWCNPISGHNTLYWYLQNLGQGPELLIRYENEEAVDDSQLPKDRFSAERLKGVDSTLKIQPAELGDSAVYLCASSLYQNTEAFFGQGTRLTVV.